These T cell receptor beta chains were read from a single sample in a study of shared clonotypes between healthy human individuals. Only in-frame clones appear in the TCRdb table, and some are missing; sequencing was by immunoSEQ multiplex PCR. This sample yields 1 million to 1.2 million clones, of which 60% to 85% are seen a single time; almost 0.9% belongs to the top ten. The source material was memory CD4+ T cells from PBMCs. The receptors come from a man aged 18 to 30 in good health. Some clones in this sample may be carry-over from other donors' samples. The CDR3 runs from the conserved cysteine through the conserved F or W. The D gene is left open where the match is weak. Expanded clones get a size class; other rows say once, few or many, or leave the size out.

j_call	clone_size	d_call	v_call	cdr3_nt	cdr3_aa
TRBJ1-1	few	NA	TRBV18	TGTGCCAGCTCATTGCCGGGTAGCGAAAGAGAAGCTTTCTTT	CASSLPGSEREAFF
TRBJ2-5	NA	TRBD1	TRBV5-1	TGCGCCAGCAGCCTCTTCGGGACAGCCTCCCAAGAGACCCAGTACTTC	CASSLFGTASQETQYF
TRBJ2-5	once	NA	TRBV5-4	TGTGCCAGCAGCTTGGGTATAACAGGGCTGTCAGAGACCCAGTACTTC	CASSLGITGLSETQYF
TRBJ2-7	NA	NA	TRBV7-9	TGTGCCAGCAGCTTATCTGGGGGATTCTCCTACGAGCAGTACTTC	CASSLSGGFSYEQYF
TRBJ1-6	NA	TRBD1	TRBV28	TGTGCCAGCAGCCGACAGGGGTTAAACTCACCCCTCCACTTT	CASSRQGLNSPLHF
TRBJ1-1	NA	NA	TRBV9	TGTGCCAGCAGCGTAGGCCCGGGGGACGAGGCTTTCTTT	CASSVGPGDEAFF
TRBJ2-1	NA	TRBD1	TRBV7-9	TGTGCCAGCAGCCTACAGGGGGTTGAGCAGTTCTTC	CASSLQGVEQFF
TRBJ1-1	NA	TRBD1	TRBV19	TGTGCCAAGGATTGCAGGGGGATGAACACTGAAGCTTTCTTT	CAKDCRGMNTEAFF
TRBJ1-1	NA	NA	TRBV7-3	TGTGCCAGCAGCTTAAGCGTAAACACTGAAGCTTTCTTT	CASSLSVNTEAFF
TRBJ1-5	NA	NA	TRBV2	TGTGCCAGCAGTGAACGGGAAAGGGGGAACCAGCCCCAGCATTTT	CASSERERGNQPQHF
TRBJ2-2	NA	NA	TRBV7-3	TGTGCCAGCAGCTTCGGGAAACAGCTAAACACCGGGGAGCTGTTTTTT	CASSFGKQLNTGELFF
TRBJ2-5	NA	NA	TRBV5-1	TGCGCCAGCAGCTTGCCCCCGTCGCAGGGCACTAAGACCCAGTACTTC	CASSLPPSQGTKTQYF
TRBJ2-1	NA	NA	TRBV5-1	TGCGCCAGCAGCTTCGAAACAGGGTATTACAATGAGCAGTTCTTC	CASSFETGYYNEQFF
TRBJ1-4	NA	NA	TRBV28	TGTGCCAGCAGCCTTGGGGCAGGGGTTAATGAAAAACTGTTTTTT	CASSLGAGVNEKLFF
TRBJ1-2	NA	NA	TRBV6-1	TGTGCCAGCAGTCCCCACCGTGGCTACACCTTC	CASSPHRGYTF
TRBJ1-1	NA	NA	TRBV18	TGTGCCAGCTCACCGGCCTCCTGGGGCAGAGAAGCTTTCTTT	CASSPASWGREAFF
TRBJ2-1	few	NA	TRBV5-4	TGTGCCAGCAGCTTTGGCGGGGGCAGCTCCTACAATGAGCAGTTCTTC	CASSFGGGSSYNEQFF
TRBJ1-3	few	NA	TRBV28	TGTGCCAGCAGCCTAGGGCAGGTGAGCTCTGGAAACACCATATATTTT	CASSLGQVSSGNTIYF
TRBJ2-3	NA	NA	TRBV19	TGTGCCAGTAGTATAGATGGGAGCACAGATACGCAGTATTTT	CASSIDGSTDTQYF
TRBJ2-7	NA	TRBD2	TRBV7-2	TGTGCCAGCAGCGCACGACTAGCGGGCTCCTACGAGCAGTACTTC	CASSARLAGSYEQYF
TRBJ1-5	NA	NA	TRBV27	TGTGCCAGCAGTCCCGACAGTAATCAGCCCCAGCATTTT	CASSPDSNQPQHF
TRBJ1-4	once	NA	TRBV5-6	TGTGCCAGCAGCTTTACACCAGGGGCAACTAATGAAAAACTGTTTTTT	CASSFTPGATNEKLFF
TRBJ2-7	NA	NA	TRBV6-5	TGTGCCAGCAGTTACATTGGAGAGCAGTACTTC	CASSYIGEQYF
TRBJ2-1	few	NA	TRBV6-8	TGTGCCAGACGTGGGAGACGATACAATGAGCAGTTCTTC	CARRGRRYNEQFF
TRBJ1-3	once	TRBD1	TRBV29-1	TGCAGCGTGCGGAGTCAGGGGGCTGGAAACACCATATATTTT	CSVRSQGAGNTIYF
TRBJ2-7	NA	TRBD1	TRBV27	TGTGCCAGCAGTTCTGGGACAGTGGGCGAGCAGTACTTC	CASSSGTVGEQYF
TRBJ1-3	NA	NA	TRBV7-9	TGTGCCAGCAGCTTGCTCACCCTGGCGTTCGGAAACACCATATATTTT	CASSLLTLAFGNTIYF